A single T cell receptor (beta chain) is shown here with its context. There is no known antigen for this receptor. Per-base quality was not reported, and no clone a single base away is much larger than it. This sample stems from a study of T cells in Graves' hyperthyroidism and ophthalmopathy (dated by TCRdb to between 2018 and 2021). Study-wide context: Peripheral blood was collected at initial diagnosis, before any treatment. Once sampling was done, hyperthyroidism patients were given methimazole at a starting dose of 30 mg daily, whereas ophthalmopathy patients were given high-dose intravenous methylprednisolone. TCR Vbeta CDR3 sequencing of 120 to 150 peripheral blood samples (more than 40 ophthalmopathy, under 80 hyperthyroidism and 17 progressor patients) is reported in the paper. An independent validation cohort of under 20 hyperthyroidism patients and over 15 patients who later progressed to ophthalmopathy tested prospective prediction of ophthalmopathy. The 75 to 100 discovery patients were divided at random into training and test sets in a 7:3 ratio. To identify distinguishing TCR V-J signatures, a discovery cohort of roughly 100 patients was used, comprising some 45 with Graves' ophthalmopathy and around 60 with stable Graves' hyperthyroidism. In addition, the study compared T-cell repertoires in thyroid tissue and in blood from roughly six Graves' hyperthyroidism patients.

Stable Graves' hyperthyroidism was defined as no progression to ophthalmopathy during 18 months of follow-up. Hyperthyroidism patients were aged 18 to 65 years and newly diagnosed, with disease duration of less than 2 months. Any patient with an uncontrolled infection, another autoimmune disease, pregnancy or lactation was excluded. Diagnoses relied on clinical symptoms, serum thyroxine and TRAb, thyroid ultrasound and orbital computed tomography. Ficoll-Paque density gradient centrifugation was used to isolate PBMCs from 10 ml of fresh peripheral blood. Total RNA was extracted using Trizol reagent, and RNA quality was assessed on an Agilent 2100 Bioanalyzer. TCR beta CDR3 regions were amplified from RNA transcripts. The TCR CDR3 was subjected to a first round of RT-PCR using the HTBI primer set and the Qiagen OneStep RT-PCR kit. Libraries were constructed in a second round of multiplex PCR, after which size selection and purification were performed. Paired-end sequencing of the libraries was performed with 100 bp reads on an Illumina HiSeq2000. In the paper's pipeline: Raw data were processed with SOAPnuke, discarding reads with adapters, uncalled bases, mean Phred below 15, or no exact constant-primer or identifier match. High-quality paired reads were merged using COPE v1.2.5, and each unique nucleotide sequence was defined as a clonotype. Clonotypes were aligned to IMGT TRBV, TRBD and TRBJ reference segments using MiTCR v1.1. Only V-J combinations with frequency above 0.0001, covering about 99% of repertoires, were analysed. The TCS score was defined as F50 (clonal expansion) divided by E x V (chaos), with BLOSUM62-based TCRdist calculated between CDR3 peptides within each V-J. Welch's t-statistics and random forest reduced several hundred V-J features to roughly 13, which were used in a naive Bayes classifier (R e1071). The Morisita-Horn index was used to measure how similar the thyroid and blood repertoires were. TCRdb trimmed the raw reads at Q25, called clones with MiXCR and kept productive beta chains. Rows are unified per CDR3 protein, each entry keeping the most common DNA and genes. TCRdb, rather than the study authors, made the V and J calls. Recorded for this sample are about 760,000 distinct CDR3 sequences; approximately 40% of them occurred a single time. The ten largest clones take up more than 25% of the sample.

In the germline V gene, CDR1 corresponds to SGHTA and CDR2 to FQGNSA. The junction shows trimming of 6 bases on V and 0 bases on J, plus 18 bases between the germline ends. From cysteine to phenylalanine, the CDR3 is 16 amino acids long. Left in the record is the CDR3 DNA by itself, 48 bases read in frame from the first base. Study-level results and caveats: A 13 V-J signature model separated ophthalmopathy from stable hyperthyroidism, with 87.88% sensitivity and roughly 82% specificity in cross-validation and 80%/75% in testing. Blood samples also contained most of the expanded thyroid clonotypes (frequency above 0.001), which suggests that blood repertoires may reflect thyroid immune responses. During validation, the model predicted progression to ophthalmopathy a median of approximately 6 months ahead of onset, with just under 71% sensitivity and 72% to 80% specificity. No statistical method was used to set the sample size in advance, and investigators knew the group allocation.

The source material was blood. The sequence came from a woman aged 40 to 49 with Graves' hyperthyroidism. This chain joins TRBV7-2 to TRBJ2-7, with a tentative D gene TRBD1 over 7 matching bases. In nucleotide form, the sequence is TGTGCCAGCAGGAAGGAGGGGGGACAGTCCTCCTACGAGCAGTACTTC. This is translated as CASRKEGGQSSYEQYF.